This TCR beta chain stems from a study of identical twins. Findings and caveats of the study: Out-of-frame TCR alpha sharing observed in monozygotic twins exceeded model estimates. Conclusions relied on cross-sectional statistical analysis, not following the same donors.

The junction had 7 bases not matched to a gene; V was cut back by 1 base and J by 5 bases. Germline V CDR1 and CDR2: SGHAT, FQNNGV. The CDR3 is 15 residues long. TCRdb fed the 5' RACE reads into MiXCR, producing one record per CDR3 protein. The table shows around 280,000 distinct CDR3 sequences, with approximately 8.5% occurring only once. This clonotype was detected only a few times. Its antigen is as yet unknown. These sequences were also reported in another study, on yellow fever vaccine responses in identical twins.

The V call is TRBV11-2, the J call TRBJ2-5; 7 bases agree with TRBD1. The material sequenced was memory (CD45RO+) T cells sorted from blood. This receptor was obtained from a woman aged 18 to 35 in good health. The CDR3 nucleotides read TGTGCCAGCAGCTTAGGTGGGACAGCCACGGAGACCCAGTACTTC. This translates into CASSLGGTATETQYF.